This TCR beta chain was recovered during a study of blood T cell repertoires in COVID-19. Study overall: Material from acute and convalescent COVID-19 was sourced from the United States, Italy and Spain. T cells, B-cell-depleted T cells, or PBMCs provided the cDNA or gDNA that served as material.

Authors' data handling: By means of reference gene primer amplification, nucleated cell counts were estimated. Clones were sequenced by immunoSEQ multiplex PCR, and TCRdb holds only the in-frame ones, with some missing. V, J and clone size are taken as reported in that table, and D and trimming were inferred from the DNA itself. The profile shows 210,000 or so clones, more than 70% of them singletons. This CDR3 region has 15 residues. The V and J ends lost 4 bases and 0 bases, in that order; junction bases with no gene match: 6. Germline V gene sequence: CDR1 MNHEY, CDR2 SMNVEV (reference sequence). The source is a young man with acute COVID-19. This chain connects TRBV27 to TRBJ2-7, with 7 bases fitting TRBD1. Sequencing was done on a sample of PBMCs or T cells enriched from blood (not recorded which). CDR3 in DNA: TGTGCCAGCAGTTGGGGACAGTCGCACTCCTACGAGCAGTACTTC. It specifies CASSWGQSHSYEQYF.